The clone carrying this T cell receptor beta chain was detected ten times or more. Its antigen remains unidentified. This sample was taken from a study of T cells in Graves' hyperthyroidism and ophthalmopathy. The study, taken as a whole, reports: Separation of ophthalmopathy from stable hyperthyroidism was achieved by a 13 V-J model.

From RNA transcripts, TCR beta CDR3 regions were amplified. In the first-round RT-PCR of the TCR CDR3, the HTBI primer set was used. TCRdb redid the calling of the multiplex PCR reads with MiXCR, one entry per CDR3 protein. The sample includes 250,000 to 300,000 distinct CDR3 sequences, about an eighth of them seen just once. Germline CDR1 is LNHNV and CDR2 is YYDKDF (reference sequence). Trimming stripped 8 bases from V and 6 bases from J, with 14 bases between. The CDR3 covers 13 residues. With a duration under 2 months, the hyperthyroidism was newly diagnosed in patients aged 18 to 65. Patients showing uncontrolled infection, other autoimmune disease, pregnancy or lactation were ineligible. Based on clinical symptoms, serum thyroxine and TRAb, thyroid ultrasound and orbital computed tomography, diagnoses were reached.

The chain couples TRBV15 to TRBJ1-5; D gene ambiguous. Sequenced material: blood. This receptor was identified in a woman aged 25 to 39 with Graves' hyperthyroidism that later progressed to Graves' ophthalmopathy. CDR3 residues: CATLRPRSQPQHF. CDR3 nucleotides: TGTGCCACCTTACGACCGCGCAGTCAGCCCCAGCATTTT.